The 13 T cell receptor beta chains listed next were all sequenced from one sample in a study of control samples from healthy donors and cancer patients (dated by TCRdb to about 2020). Library preparation used the immunoSEQ multiplex PCR assay. TCRdb stores this immuneACCESS table with in-frame sequences only. Part of the clones is absent; in the studies checked, under half of the shortfall reflects unresolved V genes, and no reason is known for the rest. Across this sample there are roughly 92,000 clones, with more than 85% seen only once. The top ten constitute 0.95% to 1.5% of the sample. Sequencing was done on a sample of blood. The receptors here all came from a woman between 45 and 60 years old in good health.

The V call is TRBV5-1, the J call TRBJ2-1, with D unresolved. Germline CDR1 reads SGHRS; CDR2 reads YFSETQ. The V gene lost 1 base and the J gene lost 9 bases, with 11 bases spanning the gap. The CDR3 runs to 13 residues. The CDR3 sequence: CASSLTVVSEQFF. The CDR3 DNA reads TGCGCCAGCAGCTTGACTGTCGTGAGTGAGCAGTTCTTC.

The rearrangement joins TRBV14 to TRBJ2-1, with 11 bases aligning to TRBD2. The CDR3 sequence is 16 residues long. V lost 2 bases to trimming and J lost 7 bases; unmatched junction nucleotides: 7. Germline V gene lookup returns CDR1 SGHDN and CDR2 FVKESK. The CDR3 DNA reads TGTGCCAGCAGCCAAATTCTAGCGGGAGGCGGGAATGAGCAGTTCTTC. This sequence encodes CASSQILAGGGNEQFF.

This chain uses TRBV3-1 (or the pseudogene TRBV3-2) with TRBJ1-2; a possible D gene is TRBD1 (6 bases). This CDR3 is built from 12 residues. With 0 bases removed from V and 7 bases from J, the gap between germline ends came to 6 bases. Looked up from germline, CDR1 is LGHDT and CDR2 is YNNKEL (reference sequence). Here the CDR3 DNA reads TGTGCCAGCAGCCAAGAGGGGGCTGGCTACACCTTC. It yields the protein CASSQEGAGYTF.

The gene calls are TRBV19 and TRBJ2-5; D remains unclear. The CDR3 contains 13 residues. V dropped 3 bases and J dropped 1 base, with 6 bases sitting between them. CDR1 and CDR2 from the germline V gene are LNHDA and SQIVND (reference sequence). CDR3 protein: CASSISGQETQYF. The CDR3 bases are TGTGCCAGTAGTATCTCGGGCCAAGAGACCCAGTACTTC.

The gene calls are TRBV11-2 and TRBJ2-5; 14 nucleotides match TRBD2. CDR3 length: 17 amino acids. The germline CDR1 and CDR2 sequences are SGHAT and FQNNGV. V lost 6 bases to trimming and J lost 1 base; unmatched junction nucleotides: 7. The CDR3 here is CASRDGTSGRLQETQYF. The CDR3 DNA sequence: TGTGCCAGCAGAGACGGGACTAGCGGGAGACTCCAAGAGACCCAGTACTTC. The full variable domain, its missing parts supplied by reference TRBV11-2 and TRBJ2-5, is EAGVAQSPRYKIIEKRQSVAFWCNPISGHATLYWYQQILGQGPKLLIQFQNNGVVDDSQLPKDRFSAERLKGVDSTLKIQPAKLEDSAVYLCASRDGTSGRLQETQYFGPGTRLLVL.

This chain joins TRBV7-9 and TRBJ2-7; D is unresolved. Germline V gives CDR1 SEHNR, CDR2 FQNEAQ (reference sequence). CDR3 length equals 15 residues. The V end lost 2 bases, the J end lost 4 bases, and 15 bases lay between the germline ends. CDR3 region: CASSLSQERSYEQYF. CDR3 nucleotide sequence: TGTGCCAGCAGCTTATCCCAGGAGAGGAGTTACGAGCAGTACTTC.

V usage is TRBV25-1 and J usage is TRBJ1-6; 7 bases are shared with TRBD1. CDR1 is MGHDK and CDR2 is SYGVNS in the germline V gene. V lost 6 bases, J lost 3 bases, and 5 bases stayed unmatched. The CDR3 loop spans 15 amino acids. The CDR3 loop reads CASRDRTGYNSPLHF. DNA for the CDR3: TGTGCCAGCAGGGACCGGACAGGCTATAATTCACCCCTCCACTTT.

This clone showed up just once. The chain carries TRBV6-6 and TRBJ2-1; the D is unclear. V was cut by 2 bases and J by 10 bases, with 12 bases left in between. The CDR3 is made up of 13 amino acids. The germline V gene encodes CDR1 MNHNY and CDR2 SVGAGI (reference sequence). CDR3 in amino acids: CASSYLDRQEQFF. The CDR3 bases are TGTGCCAGCAGTTACCTCGACCGGCAGGAGCAGTTCTTC.

The rearrangement joins TRBV29-1 to TRBJ1-3; the match to TRBD1 covers 7 bases. Germline CDR1 reads SQVTM; CDR2 reads ANQGSEA. The CDR3 length is 12 residues. Losses at the gene ends were 6 bases for V and 14 bases for J; bases not matched to a gene: 13. Here the CDR3 DNA reads TGCAGCGTCGCTGAGCTACAGGGGCCCCTATATTTT. Translated, it gives CSVAELQGPLYF.

The V gene is TRBV27, the J gene TRBJ1-2; D gene unclear. Deletions cut 3 bases from V and 2 bases from J, with 7 bases between. The V gene's germline CDR1 is MNHEY and CDR2 SMNVEV (reference sequence). The CDR3 has 13 residues. The CDR3 is CASSFSRNYGYTF. Here the CDR3 DNA reads TGTGCCAGCAGTTTTTCCAGGAACTATGGCTACACCTTC.

This clone was detected once. The chain links TRBV7-2 to TRBJ1-2; 9 nucleotides align to TRBD1. The germline gives CDR1 SGHTA, CDR2 FQGNSA. V trimming: 4 bases; J trimming: 6 bases; junction bases outside the gene matches: 15. This CDR3 contains 17 residues. The chain's CDR3 is CASSSDTGGAVKNGYTF. Written as DNA, the CDR3 is TGTGCCAGCAGCTCAGATACAGGGGGCGCAGTTAAAAATGGCTACACCTTC.

The V call is TRBV21-1, the J call TRBJ1-3; TRBD1, as called in the table, went unchecked against the DNA. TRBV21-1 is termed a pseudogene. This CDR3 is built from 12 residues. The CDR3 bases are TGTGCCAGCAGCAGTTCAGGGGCCACCATATATTTT. Its protein product is CASSSSGATIYF.

The genes are TRBV9 and TRBJ2-1; 7 nucleotides match TRBD1. V was pared by 3 bases and J by 0 bases, with 6 bases of the junction left unmatched. The CDR3 sequence is 16 residues long. In germline, CDR1 is SGDLS, CDR2 YYNGEE. The CDR3 nucleotides are TGTGCCAGCAGCGGCCAGGGGGTGAGCTCCTACAATGAGCAGTTCTTC. Translation: CASSGQGVSSYNEQFF.